A selection of T cell receptor beta chains follows, all from one sample in a study of cytomegalovirus exposure and HLA in healthy donors. The protocol was immunoSEQ multiplex PCR, while the TCRdb copy is restricted to in-frame clones and leaves out a portion. Here the sample spans over 110,000 clones, about 80% being singletons. The specimen was PBMCs. Every receptor here comes from a man between 40 and 49 years old in good health and CMV-seronegative. The CDR3 runs from the conserved cysteine through the conserved F or W. Fields, in order: V gene, D gene, clone size, J gene, CDR3 DNA, CDR3 protein. A D gene is named only where the DNA matches it firmly. For some rows the clone size is stated as once, few or many, or as a class when expanded; others skip it.

V: TRBV6-6
D: .
size: few
J: TRBJ2-2
DNA: TGTGCCAGTCACAGGGACCGCAACACCGGGGAGCTGTTTTTT
CDR3: CASHRDRNTGELFF

V: TRBV6-5
D: .
size: .
J: TRBJ2-7
DNA: TGTGCCAGCAGGGAGTCAGGGCAGCAGTACTTC
CDR3: CASRESGQQYF

V: TRBV6-5
D: .
size: .
J: TRBJ2-5
DNA: TGTGCCAGCAGAAACACGGACTTGTCAGGGACCCAGTACTTC
CDR3: CASRNTDLSGTQYF

V: TRBV5-6
D: TRBD1
size: .
J: TRBJ1-6
DNA: TGTGCCAGCAGCTTACCCTCCGGGACAGGAAATTCACCCCTCCACTTT
CDR3: CASSLPSGTGNSPLHF

V: TRBV15
D: .
size: .
J: TRBJ1-5
DNA: TGTGCCACCAGCGCACGACAGGTTAGCAATCAGCCCCAGCATTTT
CDR3: CATSARQVSNQPQHF

V: TRBV6-5
D: TRBD1
size: once
J: TRBJ2-4
DNA: TGTGCCAGCAGTTATTCTGGGACAGGAAAAAACATTCAGTACTTC
CDR3: CASSYSGTGKNIQYF

V: TRBV7-8
D: TRBD1
size: .
J: TRBJ1-2
DNA: TGTGCCAGCAGCGAAAACCGGGGACAGGCGGTCGGCTACACCTTC
CDR3: CASSENRGQAVGYTF

V: TRBV6-1
D: TRBD1
size: .
J: TRBJ2-6
DNA: TGTGCCAGCAGTGACGAGACAGGGCTCAACGTCCTGACTTTC
CDR3: CASSDETGLNVLTF

V: TRBV5-6
D: .
size: .
J: TRBJ1-4
DNA: TGTGCCAGCAGCGTTTGGGGCCAAAATGAAAAACTGTTTTTT
CDR3: CASSVWGQNEKLFF

V: TRBV19
D: .
size: .
J: TRBJ2-3
DNA: TGTGCCAGTCTGGGGGCTCACACAGATACGCAGTATTTT
CDR3: CASLGAHTDTQYF

V: TRBV5-5
D: .
size: .
J: TRBJ2-7
DNA: TGTGCCAGCAGCTTTCCCCAGGCTTACGAGCAGTACTTC
CDR3: CASSFPQAYEQYF

V: TRBV7-8
D: TRBD1
size: .
J: TRBJ1-6
DNA: TGTGCCAGCAGCTTAACAAGGGACAGGGGAGTTTCACCCCTCCACTTT
CDR3: CASSLTRDRGVSPLHF

V: TRBV14
D: .
size: .
J: TRBJ2-5
DNA: TGTGCCAGCAGCCGCGACCGGGACTGGGGAGAGACCCAGTACTTC
CDR3: CASSRDRDWGETQYF

V: TRBV6-5
D: .
size: .
J: TRBJ1-3
DNA: TGTGCCAGCAGTTATTTTCGGGGGGCGGGCGGAAACACCATATATTTT
CDR3: CASSYFRGAGGNTIYF

V: TRBV19
D: .
size: .
J: TRBJ2-7
DNA: TGTGCCAGTAGTATAGCCCGAGGAGTCGTTGCCTACGAGCAGTACTTC
CDR3: CASSIARGVVAYEQYF

V: TRBV11-2
D: TRBD2
size: .
J: TRBJ2-3
DNA: TGTGCCAGCAGCTTAAAACTAGCGGGGGGGAGAGATACGCAGTATTTT
CDR3: CASSLKLAGGRDTQYF

V: TRBV19
D: .
size: .
J: TRBJ2-7
DNA: TGTGCCAGTATCCTTCGCGAGCAGTACTTC
CDR3: CASILREQYF

V: TRBV7-3
D: .
size: few
J: TRBJ2-2
DNA: TGTGCCAGCAGCGTAACAAAGCCCGGGGAGCTGTTTTTT
CDR3: CASSVTKPGELFF

V: TRBV9
D: .
size: .
J: TRBJ1-1
DNA: TGTGCCAGCAGCGCCATTGGACAGCCCGCTAACACTGAAGCTTTCTTT
CDR3: CASSAIGQPANTEAFF

V: TRBV4-1
D: TRBD1
size: .
J: TRBJ1-2
DNA: TGCGCCAGCAGCCAAGAGGGACAGATCTATGGCTACACCTTC
CDR3: CASSQEGQIYGYTF

V: TRBV29-1
D: .
size: .
J: TRBJ2-2
DNA: TGCAGCGTTGCTAACCCGAGGGCCGGGGAGCTGTTTTTT
CDR3: CSVANPRAGELFF

V: TRBV2
D: .
size: once
J: TRBJ1-2
DNA: TGTGCCAGCAGTGAAAACAGACCTAACTATGGCTACACCTTC
CDR3: CASSENRPNYGYTF

V: TRBV4-1
D: TRBD1
size: .
J: TRBJ1-6
DNA: TGCGCCAGCAGCCAAGTTGGGGACAGGGGAAATTCACCCCTCCACTTT
CDR3: CASSQVGDRGNSPLHF

V: TRBV4-1
D: TRBD2
size: .
J: TRBJ2-7
DNA: TGCGCCAGCAGCCAAAGCCTGAGTAGCGGGGTCTACGAGCAGTACTTC
CDR3: CASSQSLSSGVYEQYF

V: TRBV5-8
D: .
size: .
J: TRBJ2-3
DNA: TGTGCCAGCAGCCTTTGGACTTCTGGGCGTCTTGGTACGCAGTATTTT
CDR3: CASSLWTSGRLGTQYF

V: TRBV30
D: .
size: .
J: TRBJ1-6
DNA: TGTGCCTGGAGTACGGGGGATACCTCACCCCTCCACTTT
CDR3: CAWSTGDTSPLHF

V: TRBV7-2
D: .
size: few
J: TRBJ2-6
DNA: TGTGCCAGCAGCCTCCCGAGTCTCGGGGCCAACGTCCTGACTTTC
CDR3: CASSLPSLGANVLTF

V: TRBV10-3
D: .
size: .
J: TRBJ1-2
DNA: TGTGCCATCAGTGAGAGGGGGGGTGGCTACACCTTC
CDR3: CAISERGGGYTF

V: TRBV9
D: TRBD2
size: .
J: TRBJ2-7
DNA: TGTGCCAGCAGCCCCGGGGGGGCGCTTGAGCAGTACTTC
CDR3: CASSPGGALEQYF

V: TRBV6-5
D: .
size: .
J: TRBJ2-1
DNA: TGTGCCAGCAGACCACAGGGGAGGCTTACGGATGAGCAGTTCTTC
CDR3: CASRPQGRLTDEQFF

V: TRBV5-1
D: TRBD1
size: .
J: TRBJ1-6
DNA: TGCGCCAGCAGCGGGGGACAGGCCCTTTCACCCCTCCACTTT
CDR3: CASSGGQALSPLHF

V: TRBV28
D: TRBD1
size: .
J: TRBJ1-2
DNA: TGTGCCAGCAGTTTACTTGGTGGACAGGCGAACTATGGCTACACCTTC
CDR3: CASSLLGGQANYGYTF

V: TRBV7-3
D: TRBD2
size: .
J: TRBJ2-3
DNA: TGTGCCAGCAGCCCGTCACTAGCGGGGAGCACAGATACGCAGTATTTT
CDR3: CASSPSLAGSTDTQYF

V: TRBV6-5
D: .
size: few
J: TRBJ2-7
DNA: TGTGCCGTCCGGGACACCCTCTACGAGCAGTACTTC
CDR3: CAVRDTLYEQYF

V: TRBV27
D: .
size: .
J: TRBJ1-4
DNA: TGTGCCAGCAGTTTATCCACAACCCGAGGGTTTGGAGCTAATGAAAAACTGTTTTTT
CDR3: CASSLSTTRGFGANEKLFF

V: TRBV19
D: .
size: .
J: TRBJ2-5
DNA: TGTGCCAGTAGTAACCCTAACCACCAAGAGACCCAGTACTTC
CDR3: CASSNPNHQETQYF

V: TRBV6-1
D: .
size: few
J: TRBJ1-1
DNA: TGTGCCAGCAGCGTGGAAGGGGTGAACACTGAAGCTTTCTTT
CDR3: CASSVEGVNTEAFF

V: TRBV28
D: TRBD1
size: once
J: TRBJ1-6
DNA: TGTGCCATCGCGGACAGGGTGAATTCACCCCTCCACTTT
CDR3: CAIADRVNSPLHF

V: TRBV5-1
D: .
size: .
J: TRBJ1-2
DNA: TGCGCCAGCAGCTTGGGGGACATACCCGGCTACACCTTC
CDR3: CASSLGDIPGYTF

V: TRBV12-5
D: .
size: few
J: TRBJ1-3
DNA: TGTGCTAGTGGACGGGACAACTCTGGAAACACCATATATTTT
CDR3: CASGRDNSGNTIYF

V: TRBV30
D: TRBD1
size: .
J: TRBJ2-5
DNA: TGTGCCTGGAGTGTACGACGAGGGGGCGAAGAGACCCAGTACTTC
CDR3: CAWSVRRGGEETQYF

V: TRBV5-6
D: .
size: .
J: TRBJ2-7
DNA: TGTGCCAGCAGCTTGAGAGTCGAGCAGTACTTC
CDR3: CASSLRVEQYF

V: TRBV6-5
D: .
size: .
J: TRBJ1-5
DNA: TGTGCCAGCAGTTCCTTTGACAGAAGTGGCAATCAGCCCCAGCATTTT
CDR3: CASSSFDRSGNQPQHF

V: TRBV6-5
D: TRBD1
size: once
J: TRBJ2-7
DNA: TGTGCCAGCAGACAGGGGGCGACCTACGAGCAGTACTTC
CDR3: CASRQGATYEQYF

V: TRBV19
D: TRBD1
size: .
J: TRBJ2-7
DNA: TGTGCCAGTAGTCGGGACAGGGTGGACGAGCAGTACTTC
CDR3: CASSRDRVDEQYF

V: TRBV6-1
D: TRBD2
size: few
J: TRBJ2-3
DNA: TGTGCCAGCAGTGGGATAGCGGGGGGGCGCACAGATACGCAGTATTTT
CDR3: CASSGIAGGRTDTQYF

V: TRBV9
D: TRBD1
size: .
J: TRBJ1-2
DNA: TGTGCCAGCAGCGCGACCGACAATTCAGGGGGAGCTGGCTACACCTTC
CDR3: CASSATDNSGGAGYTF

V: TRBV5-4
D: .
size: few
J: TRBJ2-3
DNA: TGTGCCAGCAGCTTGACTAGTGGAGGTCCCGATACGCAGTATTTT
CDR3: CASSLTSGGPDTQYF

V: TRBV28
D: .
size: .
J: TRBJ1-4
DNA: TGTGCCAGCAGTTTAGGAGGGGTTAATGAAAAACTGTTTTTT
CDR3: CASSLGGVNEKLFF

V: TRBV7-9
D: .
size: .
J: TRBJ1-1
DNA: TGTGCCAGCAGCTTAGCTGCGACAGTTGAAGCTTTCTTT
CDR3: CASSLAATVEAFF

V: TRBV19
D: .
size: .
J: TRBJ1-2
DNA: TGTGCCAGTAGTATAAGATCACTTCGAGAGGGCTACACCTTC
CDR3: CASSIRSLREGYTF

V: TRBV7-2
D: .
size: .
J: TRBJ2-2
DNA: TGTGCCAGCAGCTTCGTCGACACCGGGGAGCTGTTTTTT
CDR3: CASSFVDTGELFF

V: TRBV27
D: TRBD1
size: once
J: TRBJ1-2
DNA: TGTGCCAGCAGTACAATCTCCGGGACAGGGGCTGACTATGGCTACACCTTC
CDR3: CASSTISGTGADYGYTF